This TCR beta chain was observed in a study of T cells in Graves' hyperthyroidism and ophthalmopathy. Study findings and constraints: Most expanded thyroid clonotypes above 0.001 recurred in blood.

Trimming took 1 base from V and 6 from J, leaving 15 bases between them. Germline CDR1 LGHDT, CDR2 YNNKEL (reference sequence). This CDR3 is 16 amino acids long. A NOSPECS grade of at least 4, a Clinical Activity Score of at least 3 and duration under 3 months were recorded in ophthalmopathy patients. Exclusion of patients followed from uncontrolled infection, other autoimmune disease, pregnancy or lactation. Diagnoses used clinical symptoms, serum thyroxine and TRAb, thyroid ultrasound and orbital computed tomography. With regard to this clonotype: Its antigen is as yet unknown.

Amplified TCR beta CDR3 regions derived from RNA transcripts. In the first-round RT-PCR of the TCR CDR3, the HTBI primer set was used. TCRdb itself ran the multiplex PCR reads through MiXCR, one entry per CDR3 protein. The sample shows 310,000 or so distinct CDR3 sequences, over 15% of them seen only once. Specimen: blood. The rearrangement joins TRBV3-1 to TRBJ2-2, with no clear D. This clonotype was obtained from a woman aged 55-70 years with Graves' ophthalmopathy. For the CDR3, the DNA is TGTGCCAGCAGCCAAGTTTACGTCGGGCGAGCCGGGGAGCTGTTTTTT. Protein: CASSQVYVGRAGELFF.